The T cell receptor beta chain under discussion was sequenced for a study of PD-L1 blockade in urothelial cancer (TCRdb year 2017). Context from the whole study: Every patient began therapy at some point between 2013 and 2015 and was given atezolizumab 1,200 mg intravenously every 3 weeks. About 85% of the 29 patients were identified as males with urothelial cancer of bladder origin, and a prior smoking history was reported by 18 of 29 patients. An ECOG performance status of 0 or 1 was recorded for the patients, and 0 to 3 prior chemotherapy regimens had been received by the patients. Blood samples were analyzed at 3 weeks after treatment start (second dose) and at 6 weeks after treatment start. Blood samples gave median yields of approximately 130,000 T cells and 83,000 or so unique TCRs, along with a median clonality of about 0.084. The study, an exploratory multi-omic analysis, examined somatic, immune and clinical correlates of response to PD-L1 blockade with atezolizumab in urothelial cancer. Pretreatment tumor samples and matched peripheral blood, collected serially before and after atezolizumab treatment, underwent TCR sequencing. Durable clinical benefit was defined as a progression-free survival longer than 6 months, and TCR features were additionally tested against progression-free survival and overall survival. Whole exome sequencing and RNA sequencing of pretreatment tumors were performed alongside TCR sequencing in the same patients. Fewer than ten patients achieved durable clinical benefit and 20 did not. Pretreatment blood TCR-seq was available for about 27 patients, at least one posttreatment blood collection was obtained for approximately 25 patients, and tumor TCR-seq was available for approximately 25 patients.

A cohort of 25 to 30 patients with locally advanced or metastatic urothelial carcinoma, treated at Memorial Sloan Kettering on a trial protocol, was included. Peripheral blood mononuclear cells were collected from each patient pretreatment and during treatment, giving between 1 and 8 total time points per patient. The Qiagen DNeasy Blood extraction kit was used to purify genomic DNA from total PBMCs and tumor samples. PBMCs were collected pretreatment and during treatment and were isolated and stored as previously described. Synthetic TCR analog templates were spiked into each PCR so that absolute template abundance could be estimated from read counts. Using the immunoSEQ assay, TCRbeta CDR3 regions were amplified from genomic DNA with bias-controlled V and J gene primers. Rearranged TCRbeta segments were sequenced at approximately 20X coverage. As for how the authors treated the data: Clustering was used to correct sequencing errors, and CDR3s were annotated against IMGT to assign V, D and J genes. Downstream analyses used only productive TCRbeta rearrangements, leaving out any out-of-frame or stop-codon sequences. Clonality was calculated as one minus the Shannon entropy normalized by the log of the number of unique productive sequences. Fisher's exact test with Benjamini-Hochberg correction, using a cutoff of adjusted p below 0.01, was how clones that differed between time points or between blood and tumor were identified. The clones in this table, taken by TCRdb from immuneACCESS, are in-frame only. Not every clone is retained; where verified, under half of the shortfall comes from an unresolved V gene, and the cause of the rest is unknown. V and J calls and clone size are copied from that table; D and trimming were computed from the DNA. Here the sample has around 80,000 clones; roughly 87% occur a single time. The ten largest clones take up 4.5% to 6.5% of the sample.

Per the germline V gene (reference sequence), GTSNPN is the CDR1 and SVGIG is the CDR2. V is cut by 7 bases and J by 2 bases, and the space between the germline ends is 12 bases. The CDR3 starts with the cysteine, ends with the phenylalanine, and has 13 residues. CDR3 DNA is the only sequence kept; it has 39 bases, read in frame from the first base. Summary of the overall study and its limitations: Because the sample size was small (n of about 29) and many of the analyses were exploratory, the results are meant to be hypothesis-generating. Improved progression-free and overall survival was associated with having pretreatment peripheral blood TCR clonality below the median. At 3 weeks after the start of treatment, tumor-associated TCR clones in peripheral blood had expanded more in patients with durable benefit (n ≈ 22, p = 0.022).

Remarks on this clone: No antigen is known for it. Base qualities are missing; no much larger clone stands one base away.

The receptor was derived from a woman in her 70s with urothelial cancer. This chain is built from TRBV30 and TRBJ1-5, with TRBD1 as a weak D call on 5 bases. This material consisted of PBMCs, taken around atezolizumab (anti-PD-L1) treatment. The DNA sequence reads TGTGCCTTCGCGGGGGGGGGCAATCAGCCCCAGCATTTT. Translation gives CAFAGGGNQPQHF.